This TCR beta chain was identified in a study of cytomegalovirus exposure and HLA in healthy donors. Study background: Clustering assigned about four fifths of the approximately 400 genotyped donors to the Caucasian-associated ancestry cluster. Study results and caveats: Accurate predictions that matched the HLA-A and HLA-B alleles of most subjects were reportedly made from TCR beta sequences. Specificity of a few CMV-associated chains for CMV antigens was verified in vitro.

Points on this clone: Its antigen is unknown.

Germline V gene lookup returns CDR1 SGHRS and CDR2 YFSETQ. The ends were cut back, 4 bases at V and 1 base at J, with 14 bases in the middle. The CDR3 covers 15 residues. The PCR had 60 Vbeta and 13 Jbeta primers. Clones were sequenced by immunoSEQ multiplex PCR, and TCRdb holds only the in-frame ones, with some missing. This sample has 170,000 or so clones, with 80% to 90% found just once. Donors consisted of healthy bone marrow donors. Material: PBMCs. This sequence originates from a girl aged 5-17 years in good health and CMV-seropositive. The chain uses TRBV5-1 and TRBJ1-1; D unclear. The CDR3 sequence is CASSPRSVGNTEAFF. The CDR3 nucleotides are TGCGCCAGCAGCCCGCGGTCAGTTGGGAACACTGAAGCTTTCTTT.